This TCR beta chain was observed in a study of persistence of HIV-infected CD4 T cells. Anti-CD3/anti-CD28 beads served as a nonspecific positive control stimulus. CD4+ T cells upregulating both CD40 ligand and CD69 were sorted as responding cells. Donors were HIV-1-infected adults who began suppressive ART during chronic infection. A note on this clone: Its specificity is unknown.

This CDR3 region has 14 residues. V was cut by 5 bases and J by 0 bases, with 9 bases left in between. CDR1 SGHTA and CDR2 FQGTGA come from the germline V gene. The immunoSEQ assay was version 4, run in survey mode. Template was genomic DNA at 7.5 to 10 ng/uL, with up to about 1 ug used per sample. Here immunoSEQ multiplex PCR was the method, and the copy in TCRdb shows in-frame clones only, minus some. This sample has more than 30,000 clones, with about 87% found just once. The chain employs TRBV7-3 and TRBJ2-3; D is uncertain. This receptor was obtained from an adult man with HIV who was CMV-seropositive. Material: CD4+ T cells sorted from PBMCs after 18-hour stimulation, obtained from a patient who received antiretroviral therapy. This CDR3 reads CASSLQTSTDTQYF. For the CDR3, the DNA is TGTGCCAGCAGCCTACAAACTAGCACAGATACGCAGTATTTT.